The T cell receptor beta chain under discussion was sequenced for a study of cytomegalovirus exposure and HLA in healthy donors (TCRdb year 2017). With regard to the full study: According to a later analysis, the roughly 120 validation repertoires were produced on the same platform as the roughly 600 repertoires of the first cohort. The study aimed to test whether cataloging public T cell receptors could reveal signatures of past pathogen exposure. In addition to the first cohort of 666 subjects, a separate validation cohort of over 90 different subjects was used. To predict cytomegalovirus infection status, the study brought together high-throughput TCR immunosequencing, statistical association of individual TCRs with disease status, and machine learning. Broader findings and caveats from the paper: In the study, approximately 150 TCR beta chains were listed as associated with cytomegalovirus. Cytomegalovirus status was reported to be diagnosed by the classifier with high specificity and sensitivity in both the original and validation cohorts. In vitro tests confirmed that a few of the cytomegalovirus-associated TCR beta chains recognize cytomegalovirus antigens. All 120 repertoires were used to score co-occurrence in the validation cohort in a later analysis, because that analysis had no HLA typing for the cohort. Subsequent analysis determined that TCRs grouped into clusters in the first cohort also showed a tendency toward co-occurrence across the 120 validation repertoires, and 85% to 95% of cluster scores exceeded 0. It was suggested by the authors that the approach could potentially be generalized to other disease states and immunological phenotypes. While some public TCRs were present in many individuals, most TCR sequences turned up only very rarely across donors.

The library relied on the immunoSEQ multiplex PCR assay. The source study handled its data this way. To diagnose cytomegalovirus status from the catalog of TCR beta chain sequences, a statistical classification framework was built. The source is immuneACCESS, and TCRdb retained only in-frame sequences with V and J called. Part of the clones is not carried over; for the studies checked, unresolved V genes explain less than half of this, and the remainder is unexplained. That table furnishes V, J and clone size, whereas the DNA furnished D and trimming. This sample gives about 60,000 clones in total; about 92% of them show up just once. More than 1% of the sample is taken by the ten largest. Of note for this clone: Which antigen it targets is not known. Base-call qualities are not available, and no considerably larger clone is one nucleotide away.

CDR1 and CDR2 (SGHAT, FQNNGV) derive from the germline V gene. The CDR3 runs 15 residues from the cysteine to the phenylalanine. CDR3 DNA only is kept here, 45 bases in frame from base 1. Clipping removes 4 bases from V and 4 bases from J, with 7 as the unmatched junction base count. The donors were included in the validation cohort of roughly 130 subjects, a group kept apart from the roughly 680-subject first cohort. The sequencing input was PBMCs. The clonotype comes from a man aged 18 to 29 in good health and CMV-seronegative. Recombination joined TRBV11-2 with TRBJ2-7, with 10 middle bases fitting TRBD2. At the DNA level, the sequence is TGTGCCAGCAGCTCCGGGGGGACTAGCGTATACGAGCAGTACTTC. The resulting protein is CASSSGGTSVYEQYF.